This T cell receptor (beta chain) was recovered during a study of blood T cells in healthy people across ages. Total RNA was extracted at no less than 6 micrograms per sample. It was with a sample-barcoded 5' primer and a J-beta primer mix that a second PCR of about 7 to 12 cycles was run. MiXCR, applied by TCRdb to the 5' RACE reads, yields one record per CDR3 protein. This table holds about 320,000 distinct CDR3 sequences, roughly 27% found once. Germline assignment: CDR1 LNHDA and CDR2 SQIVND (reference sequence). V shed 7 bases and J 0 bases; nucleotides not matched to a gene: 3. CDR3 length: 15 residues.

The sample consisted of blood. The TCR sequence derives from a woman in her 70s in good health. The V call is TRBV19, the J call TRBJ2-1; 10 bases fit TRBD2. Here the CDR3 DNA reads TGTGCCAGTACAGCGGGAGGGCCCTCCTACAATGAGCAGTTCTTC. This gives the protein CASTAGGPSYNEQFF.